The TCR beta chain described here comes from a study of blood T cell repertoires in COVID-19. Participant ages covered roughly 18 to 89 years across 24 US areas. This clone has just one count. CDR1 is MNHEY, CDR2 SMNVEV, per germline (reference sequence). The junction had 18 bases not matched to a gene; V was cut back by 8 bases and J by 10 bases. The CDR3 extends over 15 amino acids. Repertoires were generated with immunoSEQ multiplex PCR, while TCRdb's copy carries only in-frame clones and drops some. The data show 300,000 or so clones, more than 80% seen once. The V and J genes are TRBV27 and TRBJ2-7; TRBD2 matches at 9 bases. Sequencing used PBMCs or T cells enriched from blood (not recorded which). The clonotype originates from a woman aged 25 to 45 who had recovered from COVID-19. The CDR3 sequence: CASRRGEGLAGKQYF. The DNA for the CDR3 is TGTGCCAGCCGTCGAGGGGAGGGCCTAGCGGGAAAACAGTACTTC.